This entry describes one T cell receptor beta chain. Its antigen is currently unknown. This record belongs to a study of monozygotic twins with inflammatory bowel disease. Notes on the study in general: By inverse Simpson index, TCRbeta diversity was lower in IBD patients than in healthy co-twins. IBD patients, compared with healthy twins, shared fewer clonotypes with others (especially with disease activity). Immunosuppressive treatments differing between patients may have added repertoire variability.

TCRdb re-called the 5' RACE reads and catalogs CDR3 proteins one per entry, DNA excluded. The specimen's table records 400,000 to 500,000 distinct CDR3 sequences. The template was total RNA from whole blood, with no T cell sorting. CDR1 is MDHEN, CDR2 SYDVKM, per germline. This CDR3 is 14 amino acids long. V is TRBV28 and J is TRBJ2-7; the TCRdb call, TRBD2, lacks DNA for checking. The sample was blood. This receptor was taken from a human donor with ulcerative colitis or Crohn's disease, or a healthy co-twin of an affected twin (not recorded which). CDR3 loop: CASSFLRDFSVQYF.